This T cell receptor (beta chain) was observed in a study of T-cell memory formation after mild COVID-19. In the study overall: Most TCR clusters belonged to a single donor.

Comment on this clonotype: Its antigen remains unidentified.

Libraries for TCRalpha and TCRbeta carried sample barcodes and unique molecular identifiers via 5'RACE. TCRdb recomputed calls from the 5' RACE reads with MiXCR, one row per CDR3 protein. The sample consists of over 500,000 distinct CDR3 sequences, roughly a sixth of them appearing once. With V trimmed by 1 base and J by 4 bases, 4 bases remained unmatched. Germline CDR1 and CDR2: LGHNA and YNFKEQ. This CDR3 spans 14 amino acids. Overall study findings and caveats: Most CD4+ clones that shrank were in CM and EM, while CD8+ ones turned up in EMRA.

The rearrangement uses TRBV4-2 and TRBJ2-7, with 7 positions matching TRBD1. The sequencing input was PBMCs or a T cell subset sorted from them (not recorded which). The receptor's source is an adult woman who had mild COVID-19 (a few samples of this study predate the infection). Cell type and time point are not known. CDR3: CASSQVDRVYEQYF. The CDR3 region has the DNA TGTGCCAGCAGCCAAGTCGACAGGGTTTACGAGCAGTACTTC.